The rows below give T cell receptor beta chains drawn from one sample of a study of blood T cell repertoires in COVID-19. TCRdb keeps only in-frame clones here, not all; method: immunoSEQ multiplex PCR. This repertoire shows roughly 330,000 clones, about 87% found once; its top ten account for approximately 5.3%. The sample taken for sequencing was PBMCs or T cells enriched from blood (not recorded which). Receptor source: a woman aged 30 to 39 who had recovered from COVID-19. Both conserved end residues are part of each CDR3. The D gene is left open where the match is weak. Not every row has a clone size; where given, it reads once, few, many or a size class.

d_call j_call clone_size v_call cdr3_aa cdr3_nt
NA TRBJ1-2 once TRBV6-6 CASSYSQGQGGYTF TGTGCCAGCAGTTACTCGCAGGGGCAGGGTGGCTACACCTTC
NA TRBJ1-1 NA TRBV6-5 CASSYSAGGTEAFF TGTGCCAGCAGTTACTCGGCCGGGGGGACTGAAGCTTTCTTT
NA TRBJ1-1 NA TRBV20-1 CSAQGYTEAFF TGCAGTGCTCAGGGTTACACTGAAGCTTTCTTT
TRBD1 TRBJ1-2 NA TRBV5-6 CASSFRTGKYGYTF TGTGCCAGCAGCTTTAGGACAGGGAAGTATGGCTACACCTTC
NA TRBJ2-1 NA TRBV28 CASLEVGVYNEQFF TGTGCCAGCCTAGAGGTCGGGGTCTACAATGAGCAGTTCTTC
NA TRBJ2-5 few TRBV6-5 CASSYAPQETQYF TGTGCCAGCAGTTACGCGCCCCAAGAGACCCAGTACTTC
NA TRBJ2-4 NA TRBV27 CASSLSRQVQEFQYF TGTGCCAGCAGTTTATCGAGACAGGTCCAAGAGTTTCAGTACTTC
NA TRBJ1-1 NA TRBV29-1 CSVEPLRGAGEAFF TGCAGCGTTGAACCGCTCAGGGGCGCGGGTGAAGCTTTCTTT
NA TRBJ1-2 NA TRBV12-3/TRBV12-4 CASRGVDGGYTF TGTGCCAGCAGGGGCGTGGATGGCGGCTACACCTTC
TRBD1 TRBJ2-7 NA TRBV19 CATRDRGFPYEQYF TGTGCCACTCGGGACAGGGGTTTCCCCTACGAGCAGTACTTC
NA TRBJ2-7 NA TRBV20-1 CSARVYDEQYF TGCAGTGCTAGAGTCTACGACGAGCAGTACTTC
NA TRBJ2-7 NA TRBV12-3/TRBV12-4 CASSPDRIEQYF TGTGCCAGCAGTCCGGACAGAATCGAGCAGTACTTC
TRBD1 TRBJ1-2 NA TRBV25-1 CASSPPMGQGGGYTF TGTGCCAGCAGTCCCCCTATGGGACAGGGAGGTGGCTACACCTTC
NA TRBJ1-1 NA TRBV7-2 CASSSLGLMNTEAFF TGTGCCAGCAGCTCTCTGGGGCTAATGAACACTGAAGCTTTCTTT
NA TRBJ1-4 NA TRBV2 CASSGRSRANEKLFF TGTGCCAGCAGTGGTAGGAGCAGGGCCAATGAAAAACTGTTTTTT
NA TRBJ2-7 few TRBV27 CASSLTGPYEQYF TGTGCCAGCAGTTTAACAGGGCCCTACGAGCAGTACTTC
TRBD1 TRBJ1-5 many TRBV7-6 CASSLGTGYNQPQHF TGTGCCAGCAGCTTAGGGACAGGATACAATCAGCCCCAGCATTTT
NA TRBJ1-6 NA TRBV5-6 CASSLYPPGHNNSPLHF TGTGCCAGCAGCCTATACCCGCCGGGACACAATAATTCACCCCTCCACTTT
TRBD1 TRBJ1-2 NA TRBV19 CASSMGTGGYYGYTF TGTGCCAGTAGTATGGGGACAGGGGGCTACTATGGCTACACCTTC
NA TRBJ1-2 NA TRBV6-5 CASSWAPHQGYTF TGTGCCAGCAGTTGGGCTCCCCACCAGGGCTACACCTTC
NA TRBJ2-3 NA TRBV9 CASSVAGTTDTQYF TGTGCCAGCAGCGTAGCAGGAACCACAGATACGCAGTATTTT
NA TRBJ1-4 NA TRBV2 CASSVITGNEKLFF TGTGCCAGCAGCGTAATTACAGGGAATGAAAAACTGTTTTTT
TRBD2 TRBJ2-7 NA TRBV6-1 CASSEGLSGTYEQYF TGTGCCAGCAGTGAGGGGCTGAGCGGGACCTACGAGCAGTACTTC
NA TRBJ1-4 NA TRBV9 CASSGTENEKLFF TGTGCCAGCAGCGGTACAGAAAATGAAAAACTGTTTTTT
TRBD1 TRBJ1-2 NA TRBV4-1 CASSQGRQGPNYGYTF TGCGCCAGCAGCCAAGGTCGACAGGGGCCTAACTATGGCTACACCTTC
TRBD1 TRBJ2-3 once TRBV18 CASTGQGTDTQYF TGTGCCAGCACCGGACAGGGAACAGATACGCAGTATTTT
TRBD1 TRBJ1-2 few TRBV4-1 CASSFGTGSYLGYTF TGCGCCAGCAGCTTCGGGACAGGGAGCTATCTTGGCTACACCTTC
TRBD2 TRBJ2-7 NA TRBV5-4 CARSGGGSGEQYF TGTGCCCGCAGCGGGGGGGGGAGTGGAGAGCAGTACTTC
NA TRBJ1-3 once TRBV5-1 CASSQDSIPSGNTIYF TGCGCCAGCAGCCAGGACAGTATCCCATCTGGAAACACCATATATTTT
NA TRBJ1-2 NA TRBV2 CASSDRQAGGYTF TGTGCCAGCAGTGATCGACAGGCCGGTGGCTACACCTTC
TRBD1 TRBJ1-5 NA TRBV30 CAWSPGQGLNSNQPQHF TGTGCCTGGAGTCCGGGACAGGGGCTTAATAGCAATCAGCCCCAGCATTTT
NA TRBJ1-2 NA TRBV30 CAWSVFGNPYGYTF TGTGCCTGGAGTGTTTTCGGGAACCCCTATGGCTACACCTTC
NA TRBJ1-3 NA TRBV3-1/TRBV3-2 CASALGAGSGNTIYF TGTGCCAGCGCCTTAGGCGCAGGGTCTGGAAACACCATATATTTT
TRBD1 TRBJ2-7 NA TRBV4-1 CASSQGQIGQGYHEQYF TGCGCCAGCAGCCAAGGACAAATAGGACAGGGGTACCACGAGCAGTACTTC